This T cell receptor (beta chain) appears in the sequencing data of a study of blood T cells in healthy people across ages. A J-beta primer mix and a sample-barcoded 5' primer were used in a second PCR of roughly 6 to 11 cycles. From the 5' RACE reads, TCRdb called clonotypes with MiXCR, one entry per CDR3 protein. The top ten clones hold roughly 23% of a sample with some 920,000 distinct CDR3 sequences, roughly 50% of them seen once. The junction had 3 bases not matched to a gene; V was cut back by 4 bases and J by 6 bases. Germline V CDR1 and CDR2: MGHRA, YSYEKL. The CDR3 sequence is 13 residues long.

The specimen was blood. This TCR derives from a woman aged 55-69 years in good health. This chain joins TRBV4-1 and TRBJ1-1; 9 bases map to TRBD1. CDR3 sequence (DNA): TGCGCCAGCAGCCTACGGACAGGGGCTGAAGCTTTCTTT. Translation: CASSLRTGAEAFF.